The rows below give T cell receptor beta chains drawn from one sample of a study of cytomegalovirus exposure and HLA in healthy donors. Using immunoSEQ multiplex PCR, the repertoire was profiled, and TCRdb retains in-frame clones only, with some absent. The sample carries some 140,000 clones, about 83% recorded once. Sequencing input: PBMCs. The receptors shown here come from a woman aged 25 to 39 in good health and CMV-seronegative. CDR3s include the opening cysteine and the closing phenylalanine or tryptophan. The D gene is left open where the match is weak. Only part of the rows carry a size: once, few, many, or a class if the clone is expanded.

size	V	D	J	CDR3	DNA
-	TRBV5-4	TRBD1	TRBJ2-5	CASSPGTDKETQYF	TGTGCCAGCAGCCCGGGGACAGATAAAGAGACCCAGTACTTC
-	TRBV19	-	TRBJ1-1	CASSPWGNMNTEAFF	TGTGCCAGTAGTCCATGGGGCAATATGAACACTGAAGCTTTCTTT
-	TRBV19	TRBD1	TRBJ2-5	CASSIPGQGVGETQYF	TGTGCCAGTAGTATCCCCGGACAGGGGGTGGGAGAGACCCAGTACTTC
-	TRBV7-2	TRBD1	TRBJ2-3	CASSPRQGNTDTQYF	TGTGCCAGCAGCCCAAGACAGGGTAACACAGATACGCAGTATTTT
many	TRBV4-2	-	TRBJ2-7	CASSQGREATEQYF	TGTGCCAGCAGCCAAGGCAGGGAAGCCACCGAGCAGTACTTC
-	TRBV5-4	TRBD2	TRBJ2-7	CASSLAGGGPTYEQYF	TGTGCCAGCAGCTTGGCCGGGGGGGGACCCACCTACGAGCAGTACTTC
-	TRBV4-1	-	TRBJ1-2	CASSQGGVGGYTF	TGCGCCAGCAGCCAAGGGGGGGTGGGTGGCTACACCTTC
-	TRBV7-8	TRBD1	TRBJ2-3	CASSLSSIIRTGGLDTQYF	TGTGCCAGCAGCTTATCCTCGATAATTCGGACAGGGGGCTTAGATACGCAGTATTTT
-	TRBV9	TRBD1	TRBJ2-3	CASGLTGGTDTQYF	TGTGCCAGCGGTCTGACAGGGGGCACAGATACGCAGTATTTT
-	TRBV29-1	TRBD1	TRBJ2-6	CSVIWTGRSSGANVLTF	TGCAGCGTGATTTGGACAGGCCGAAGCTCTGGGGCCAACGTCCTGACTTTC
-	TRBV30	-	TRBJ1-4	CAWSVGQRNEKLFF	TGTGCCTGGAGTGTAGGACAGAGAAATGAAAAACTGTTTTTT
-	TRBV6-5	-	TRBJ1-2	CASSYVQGNYGYTF	TGTGCCAGCAGTTACGTACAGGGTAACTATGGCTACACCTTC
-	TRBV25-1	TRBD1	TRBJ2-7	CATRDRPYEQYF	TGTGCCACCCGGGACAGGCCCTACGAGCAGTACTTC
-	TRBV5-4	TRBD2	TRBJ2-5	CASSSRTSGGQETQYF	TGTGCCAGCAGCTCCAGGACTAGCGGGGGCCAAGAGACCCAGTACTTC
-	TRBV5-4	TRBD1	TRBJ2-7	CASSAARDRGTYEQYF	TGTGCCAGCAGCGCCGCCCGGGACAGGGGTACTTACGAGCAGTACTTC
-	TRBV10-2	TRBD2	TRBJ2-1	CATREVAGFEQFF	TGCGCCACCCGGGAGGTAGCGGGGTTTGAGCAGTTCTTC
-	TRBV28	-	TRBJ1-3	CASISPGSGNTIYF	TGTGCCAGCATTTCGCCAGGATCTGGAAACACCATATATTTT
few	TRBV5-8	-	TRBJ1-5	CASSARRKSGDHQPQHF	TGTGCCAGCAGCGCGAGACGTAAATCAGGGGATCATCAGCCCCAGCATTTT
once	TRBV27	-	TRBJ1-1	CASSLGSGTEAFF	TGTGCCAGCAGTTTAGGGTCAGGTACTGAAGCTTTCTTT
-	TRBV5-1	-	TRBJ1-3	CASSFSGNSGNTIYF	TGCGCCAGCAGCTTCTCAGGCAACTCTGGAAACACCATATATTTT
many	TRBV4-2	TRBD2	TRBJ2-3	CASSQASGGVDTQYF	TGTGCCAGCAGCCAAGCTAGCGGGGGGGTGGATACGCAGTATTTT
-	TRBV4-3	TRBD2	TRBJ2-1	CASRETITGGPYNEQFF	TGCGCCAGCAGGGAGACTATAACGGGGGGACCCTACAATGAGCAGTTCTTC
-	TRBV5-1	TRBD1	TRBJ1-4	CASSLGQGHEKLFF	TGCGCCAGCAGCTTGGGACAGGGCCATGAAAAACTGTTTTTT
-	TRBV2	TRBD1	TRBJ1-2	CASSNRGGYGYTF	TGTGCCAGCAGTAACAGGGGTGGCTATGGCTACACCTTC
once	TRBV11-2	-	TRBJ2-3	CASRQITDTQYF	TGTGCCAGCAGACAGATCACAGATACGCAGTATTTT
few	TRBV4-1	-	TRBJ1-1	CASRGVLTNTEAFF	TGCGCCAGCAGGGGCGTACTGACGAACACTGAAGCTTTCTTT
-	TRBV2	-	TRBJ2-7	CASTVAGEQYF	TGTGCCAGCACGGTGGCAGGCGAGCAGTACTTC
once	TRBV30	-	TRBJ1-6	CAWSRANSPLHF	TGTGCCTGGAGCAGGGCTAATTCACCCCTCCACTTT
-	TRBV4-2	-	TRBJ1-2	CASSQDVSGVIGYTF	TGTGCCAGCAGCCAAGATGTTTCAGGGGTGATTGGCTACACCTTC
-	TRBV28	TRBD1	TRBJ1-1	CASGWTGRKTEAFF	TGTGCCAGCGGCTGGACAGGGCGTAAGACTGAAGCTTTCTTT
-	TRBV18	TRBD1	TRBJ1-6	CASSSRDRQISYNSPLHF	TGTGCCAGCTCATCCCGGGACAGGCAAATCTCCTATAATTCACCCCTCCACTTT
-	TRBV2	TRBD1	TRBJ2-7	CASSSRTGDTYEQYF	TGTGCCAGCAGTTCACGGACAGGGGACACCTACGAGCAGTACTTC